Sequencing of this T cell receptor beta chain was carried out in a study of identical twins. A note on this clonotype: Its antigen is undetermined.

TCRdb independently ran MiXCR on the 5' RACE reads; one entry per CDR3 protein. This repertoire shows about 530,000 distinct CDR3 sequences, about a fifth found once; its top ten account for 0.48%. The CDR3 runs to 15 residues. V lost 0 bases, J lost 4 bases, and 12 bases lay in between. General observations from the study: Twin-shared out-of-frame alpha sequences were enriched for low generation probability. The more abundant beta clonotypes in cord blood had fewer insertions, and memory repertoires did not show this. The authors drew conclusions from cross-sectional statistical analysis rather than following the same donors.

The same sample was also studied in work on yellow fever vaccine responses in identical twins.

Sample: CD4+ T cells sorted from blood. The receptor's source is a woman aged 18-30 years in good health. The gene calls are TRBV12-3 or TRBV12-4 and TRBJ2-5; D assignment may be TRBD1 or TRBD2 (7 bases each). The CDR3 bases are TGTGCCAGCAGTTTAGCGGGAGGGGGCCCAGAGACCCAGTACTTC. The encoded protein is CASSLAGGGPETQYF.